The T cell receptor (beta chain) described here comes from a study of T-cell memory formation after mild COVID-19. Study conclusions and caveats: Among clones peaking at day 37 in the second wave, SARS-CoV-2 specificity remained unconfirmed. A balance of CD4 and CD8 characterized clones contracting day 15 to 85, whereas later expanders leaned CD4+.

Comment on this clonotype: Its target is unknown.

Via MiXCR, TCRdb re-called the 5' RACE reads, giving one row per CDR3 protein. The sample records fewer than 400,000 distinct CDR3 sequences, 13% being singletons. The V end was cut by 2 bases, the J end by 7 bases, with 12 bases between. CDR3 length equals 13 residues. The sample was PBMCs or a T cell subset sorted from them (not recorded which). This clonotype was obtained from a man between 18 and 35 years old who had mild COVID-19 (a few samples of this study predate the infection). Cell type and time point are not known. This chain connects TRBV12-3 or TRBV12-4 to TRBJ2-7; D uncertain. CDR3 sequence reads: CASSLTKPGEQYF. The CDR3 DNA is TGTGCCAGCAGTTTAACGAAGCCTGGGGAGCAGTACTTC.